This TCR beta chain was retrieved from a study of T-cell reconstitution after alpha-beta-depleted transplantation in children. The sample holds many counts of this clonotype. The library targeted TCRbeta and was prepared with unique molecular identifiers. TCRdb re-called the PCR reads through MiXCR, storing one row per CDR3 protein. The sample comprises approximately 200,000 distinct CDR3 sequences, approximately 15% of which are singletons, and about 13% rests with the top ten. From germline, CDR1 is SGHAT and CDR2 FQNNGV. The CDR3 consists of 15 residues. Trimming at V came to 5 bases and at J to 5 bases, leaving 9 bases not matched to a gene.

The receptor was isolated from a human donor who donated a stem cell graft to a child with acute lymphoblastic leukemia. V usage is TRBV11-2 and J usage is TRBJ2-1; 7 bases match TRBD1. Sequenced here: PBMCs from the stem cell graft donor, sampled from the stem cell graft. Here the CDR3 reads CASSPVDRSNNEQFF. CDR3 coding DNA: TGTGCCAGCAGCCCAGTGGACAGGAGTAACAATGAGCAGTTCTTC.